The rows below give T cell receptor beta chains drawn from one sample of a study of cytomegalovirus exposure and HLA in healthy donors. The table came from immunoSEQ multiplex PCR; TCRdb's copy has only in-frame clones and leaves some out. The top ten clones hold 7.9% of a sample with about 140,000 clones, 80% to 90% of them seen once. Sample: PBMCs. Receptors were obtained from a woman younger than 35 in good health and CMV-seropositive. Each CDR3 is given with its conserved first and last residue. D genes are given only for firm matches. The listing skips clone size in some rows; elsewhere it reads once, few, many or a size class.

J	D	size	V	DNA	CDR3
TRBJ2-7	-	few	TRBV9	TGTGCCAGCAGCGTCCCCGGGTCCCACGAGCAGTACTTC	CASSVPGSHEQYF
TRBJ1-2	-	-	TRBV7-2	TGTGCCAGCAGCTTAATAGCTTCAGCTCCGTATGGCTACACCTTC	CASSLIASAPYGYTF
TRBJ2-3	TRBD2	-	TRBV11-3	TGTGCCAGCAGCTTACTAGGGACTAGCGGGGACACAGATACGCAGTATTTT	CASSLLGTSGDTDTQYF
TRBJ1-4	-	once	TRBV28	TGTGCCAGCAGTTCAACCCCGGGGGCTAATGAAAAACTGTTTTTT	CASSSTPGANEKLFF
TRBJ2-2	-	few	TRBV6-1	TGTGCCAGCAGTGAACAAGGGGCCGGGGAGCTGTTTTTT	CASSEQGAGELFF
TRBJ1-3	-	-	TRBV6-5	TGTGCCAGCAGTACTGGACAGATATCTGGAAACACCATATATTTT	CASSTGQISGNTIYF
TRBJ1-4	-	-	TRBV2	TGTGCCAGCAGGGCCGGGAACTTTAATGAAAAACTGTTTTTT	CASRAGNFNEKLFF
TRBJ1-2	-	-	TRBV28	TGTGCCAGCGCCGGCCTCGGGTACTATGGCTACACCTTC	CASAGLGYYGYTF
TRBJ1-1	-	-	TRBV5-5	TGTGCCAGCAGCCTACTTATGAACACTGAAGCTTTCTTT	CASSLLMNTEAFF
TRBJ2-7	TRBD1	-	TRBV5-5	TGTGCCAGCAGCAAGCACACCGGGACAGGAGTTTCCTACGAGCAGTACTTC	CASSKHTGTGVSYEQYF
TRBJ2-1	-	-	TRBV7-9	TGTGCCAGCAGCTCACAACGAACCCAGGGAAATGAGCAGTTCTTC	CASSSQRTQGNEQFF
TRBJ2-6	TRBD1	-	TRBV4-1	TGCGCCAGCAGCTTTGCCGGGACAGCCGTTCCTGGGGCCAACGTCCTGACTTTC	CASSFAGTAVPGANVLTF
TRBJ1-1	TRBD1	-	TRBV18	TGTGCCAGCTCTCCCGGGACAGGGACCTTTGGGACTGAAGCTTTCTTT	CASSPGTGTFGTEAFF
TRBJ2-7	-	-	TRBV11-2	TGTGCCAGCAGCTTAGATCCGGGGGATTCCTACGAGCAGTACTTC	CASSLDPGDSYEQYF
TRBJ1-1	-	-	TRBV7-3	TGTGCCAGCAAGGTCGGCGGGGGTGACACTGAAGCTTTCTTT	CASKVGGGDTEAFF
TRBJ2-1	-	-	TRBV1	TGCACCAGCAGCCCTCTGACTAGCGGGGGGAACCTATCCTACAATGAGCAGTTCTTC	CTSSPLTSGGNLSYNEQFF
TRBJ2-2	-	-	TRBV5-6	TGTGCCAGCGCGCAGCCTAGCACCGGGGAGCTGTTTTTT	CASAQPSTGELFF
TRBJ2-5	-	-	TRBV28	TGTGCCAGCAGGACTGCCGGAGAGACCCAGTACTTC	CASRTAGETQYF
TRBJ2-7	-	-	TRBV7-9	TGTGCCAGCAGCTTCTCGGGACACCAGGCCTACGAGCAGTACTTC	CASSFSGHQAYEQYF
TRBJ2-3	-	-	TRBV4-2	TGTGCCAGCAGCCAAGACAGGTCCACAGATACGCAGTATTTT	CASSQDRSTDTQYF
TRBJ1-2	-	few	TRBV5-1	TGCGCCAGCAGCTTGGGCCAGGGCAGCGGCTACACCTTC	CASSLGQGSGYTF
TRBJ2-7	TRBD1	-	TRBV19	TGTGCCAGTAGCCACAGGGGGTCGCCCTACGAGCAGTACTTC	CASSHRGSPYEQYF
TRBJ1-2	TRBD1	few	TRBV18	TGTGCCAGCTCACAGGACAGGGAGGGCTACACCTTC	CASSQDREGYTF
TRBJ1-5	TRBD1	few	TRBV6-1	TGTGCCAGCAGTGTGGGACAGAGTAGCAATCAGCCCCAGCATTTT	CASSVGQSSNQPQHF
TRBJ2-3	TRBD2	few	TRBV2	TGTGCCAGTAGGACTAGCGAGGACCGCACAGATACGCAGTATTTT	CASRTSEDRTDTQYF
TRBJ2-7	-	-	TRBV28	TGTGCCAGCAGTGGGGGCCTCTACGAGCAGTACTTC	CASSGGLYEQYF
TRBJ1-1	TRBD1	-	TRBV5-1	TGCGCCAGCAGGCCCGACAGGGTATGGGGCACTGAAGCTTTCTTT	CASRPDRVWGTEAFF
TRBJ2-7	TRBD1	few	TRBV27	TGTGCCAGCAGACCACAGGGGCCCTACGAGCAGTACTTC	CASRPQGPYEQYF
TRBJ2-3	-	-	TRBV7-2	TGTGCCAGCAGCTTCGTTCACGGGGGAGGCACAGATACGCAGTATTTT	CASSFVHGGGTDTQYF
TRBJ1-5	TRBD1	once	TRBV11-2	TGTGCCAGCAGCTTAGGGGGACAGCCGAATCAGCCCCAGCATTTT	CASSLGGQPNQPQHF
TRBJ1-5	-	-	TRBV28	TGTGCCAGCAGTCCCTCGCGCAGGGGGCCCCAGCATTTT	CASSPSRRGPQHF
TRBJ1-1	TRBD1	-	TRBV4-1	TGCGCCAGCAGCCGGGACAGGGGGCTTGTAGCTGAAGCTTTCTTT	CASSRDRGLVAEAFF